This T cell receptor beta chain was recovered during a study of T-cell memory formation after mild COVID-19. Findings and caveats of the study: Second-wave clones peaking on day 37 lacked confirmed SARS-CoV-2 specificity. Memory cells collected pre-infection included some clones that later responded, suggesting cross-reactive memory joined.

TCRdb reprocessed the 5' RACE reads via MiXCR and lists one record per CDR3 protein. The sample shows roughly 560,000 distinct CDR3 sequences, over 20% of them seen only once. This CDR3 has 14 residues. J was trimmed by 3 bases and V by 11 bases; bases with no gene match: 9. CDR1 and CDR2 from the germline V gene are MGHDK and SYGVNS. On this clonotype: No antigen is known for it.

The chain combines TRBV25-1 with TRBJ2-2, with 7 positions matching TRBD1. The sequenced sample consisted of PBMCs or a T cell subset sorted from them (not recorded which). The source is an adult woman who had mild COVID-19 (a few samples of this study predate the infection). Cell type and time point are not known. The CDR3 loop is CAASGTEYTGELFF. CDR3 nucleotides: TGTGCCGCCTCCGGGACAGAATACACCGGGGAGCTGTTTTTT.